The TCR beta chain described here comes from a study of read filtering for tumor transcriptome and immune sequencing. From roughly 390 ng of RNA, a library with molecular barcoded alpha/delta and beta/gamma adaptors was made. TCRdb re-called the reads with MiXCR, one entry per CDR3 protein. In the table there are some 40,000 distinct CDR3 sequences, approximately 12% of which are singletons. Between the trimmed V and J ends, which lost 2 bases and 2 bases, there was a span of 0 bases. Germline values: CDR1 MDHEN, CDR2 SYDVKM. The CDR3 sequence is 11 residues long. At least ten counts were recorded for this clonotype.

This chain links TRBV28 with TRBJ1-2; D unclear. What was sequenced was a population of CD138-negative cells sorted from bone marrow. The TCR was taken from a donor at least 40 years old with multiple myeloma. CDR3 sequence reads: CASSLNYGYTF. Here the CDR3 DNA reads TGTGCCAGCAGTTTAAACTATGGCTACACCTTC.